This T cell receptor (beta chain) was documented in a study of Ad26.COV2.S vaccination and SARS-CoV-2 variants. Overall study context: Each vaccinee took Ad26.COV2.S intramuscularly, once or twice 56 days apart.

Regarding treatment: roughly 19 received Ad26.COV2.S at low or high dose, single or two shots; several received placebo; per-sample allocation not given. Sampling was performed 63 days after the first vaccine or placebo injection. V lost 3 bases and J lost 6, with 15 bases in between. Germline values: CDR1 SQVTM, CDR2 ANQGSEA. CDR3 length: 13 residues. Profiling relied on immunoSEQ multiplex PCR, and the TCRdb table lists in-frame clones only, not all of them. The sample has roughly 350,000 clones, approximately 86% seen once. The sequence derives from a person between 18 and 65 years old who received the Ad26.COV2.S COVID-19 vaccine or a placebo. Source: peripheral blood, taken in a trial of Ad26.COV2.S vaccine versus placebo. V and J are TRBV29-1 and TRBJ2-7; D unclear. DNA for the CDR3: TGCAGCGTTGACAACCACGACCAGCGCGAGCAGTACTTC. Protein: CSVDNHDQREQYF.